This is a list of T cell receptor beta chains from one sample in a study of blood T cell repertoires in COVID-19. Generated by immunoSEQ multiplex PCR, the TCRdb table keeps only in-frame clones and is missing some. Of roughly 170,000 clones in the sample, 75% to 80% were seen once. The sequenced sample consisted of peripheral blood. The receptor set was obtained from a woman between 70 and 85 years old with acute or convalescent COVID-19. Each CDR3 is given without its conserved first and last residue. D genes are given only for firm matches.

. TRBJ2-5 TRBV6-4 17 ASSGTLGSLLARGETQY
TRBD1 TRBJ1-2 TRBV5-1 12 ASSLGQGAGGYT
TRBD2 TRBJ2-1 TRBV5-1 13 ASSTSGTSYNEQF
. TRBJ2-1 TRBV7-8 13 ASGRLTGRDNEQF
TRBD2 TRBJ2-1 TRBV3-1/TRBV3-2 13 ASSQEPSGYNEQF
. TRBJ1-2 TRBV2 14 ASSIRASPSGYGYT
. TRBJ2-2 TRBV6-5 12 ASSYSYRTGELF
. TRBJ1-2 TRBV6-1 15 ASSERGDFTGFGGYT
. TRBJ1-1 TRBV10-2 11 ASGPEENTEAF
TRBD1 TRBJ2-2 TRBV6-5 12 ASRKQGATGELF
TRBD1 TRBJ2-5 TRBV2 13 ASSSQGVLQETQY